This T cell receptor (beta chain) was found in a study of blood T cell repertoires in COVID-19. For the study at large: Samples of COVID-19 (acute and convalescent) were obtained from the United States, Italy and Spain. Nucleic acid was either cDNA or gDNA, and it came from T cells, B-cell-depleted T cells, or PBMCs.

Under the authors' procedure: Reference gene primer amplification gave nucleated cell count estimates. The assay was immunoSEQ multiplex PCR, and TCRdb's table has in-frame clones only and misses some. That table furnishes V, J and clone size, whereas the DNA furnished D and trimming. The sample has tens of thousands of clones, about 81% seen once. From germline, CDR1 is SGHRS and CDR2 YFSETQ. The V end was cut by 0 bases, the J end by 3 bases, with 10 bases between. There are 15 residues in the CDR3. This TCR derives from a human donor in a cohort sampled during active COVID-19. J is TRBJ2-1 and V is TRBV5-1, with D possibly TRBD2 on 6 matching bases. What was sequenced was peripheral blood. The CDR3 sequence: CASSLGGVFYNEQFF. The CDR3 nucleotides are TGCGCCAGCAGCTTGGGCGGGGTCTTCTACAATGAGCAGTTCTTC.